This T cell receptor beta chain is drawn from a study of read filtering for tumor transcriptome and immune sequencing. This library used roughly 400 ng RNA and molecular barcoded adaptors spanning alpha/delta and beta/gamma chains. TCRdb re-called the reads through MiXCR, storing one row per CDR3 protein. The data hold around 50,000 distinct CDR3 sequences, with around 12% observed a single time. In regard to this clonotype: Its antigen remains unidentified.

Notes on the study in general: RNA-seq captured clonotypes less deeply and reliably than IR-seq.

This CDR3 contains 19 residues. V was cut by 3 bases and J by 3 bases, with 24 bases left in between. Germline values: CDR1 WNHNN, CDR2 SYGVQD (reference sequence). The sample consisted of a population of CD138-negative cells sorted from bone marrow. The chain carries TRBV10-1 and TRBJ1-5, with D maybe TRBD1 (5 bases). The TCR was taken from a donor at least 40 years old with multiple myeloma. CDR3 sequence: CASSDPVGPFGGVNQPQHF. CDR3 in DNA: TGCGCCAGCAGTGATCCCGTTGGCCCTTTTGGGGGTGTCAATCAGCCCCAGCATTTT.